A few counts support the clone carrying this T cell receptor (beta chain). Its antigen is unknown. At one end the junction does not follow the germline gene, possibly because of a read error. This sample is part of a study of siplizumab effects on memory and regulatory T cells. Overall study context: Paired setups tested mixed lymphocyte reactions with around 0.97 ug/mL siplizumab or no drug.

Using immunoSEQ multiplex PCR, the repertoire was profiled, and TCRdb retains in-frame clones only, with some absent. The repertoire holds 15,000 to 20,000 clones, with roughly 40% as singletons. General study results and limits: Suppression by proliferating Tregs derived from siplizumab cultures was not verified.

Researchers cocultured the mixed lymphocyte reaction cells at 37°C for 6 to 7 days. The specimen sequenced was CFSE-low (dividing) CD4+ T cells sorted from an allogeneic mixed lymphocyte reaction. The TCR originated in a human donor in good health; the cells came from an allogeneic mixed lymphocyte reaction. Some clones in this sample may be carry-over from other donors' samples.

CDR3 in DNA: TGTGCCAGCAGGGGAGACTCTGGGGCCAACGTCCTGACTTTC. This codes for CASRGDSGANVLTF. This rearrangement joins TRBV4-1 to TRBJ2-6, with D possibly being TRBD1 (6 bases). Germline CDR1 reads MGHRA; CDR2 reads YSYEKL. The CDR3 length is 14 residues.